The sequence of this T cell receptor (beta chain) was determined in a study of T cells in Graves' hyperthyroidism and ophthalmopathy. Turning to this clonotype: What it recognizes is unknown. This could be a read error, since a much larger clone is one nucleotide away.

Researchers amplified the TCR beta CDR3 regions from RNA transcripts. HTBI primers drove first-round RT-PCR of the TCR CDR3. TCRdb passed the multiplex PCR reads through MiXCR, listing each CDR3 protein once. This repertoire shows about half a million distinct CDR3 sequences, about 15% found once; its top ten account for approximately 30%. Study-wide points: Stable hyperthyroidism was separated from ophthalmopathy by a model based on 13 V-J features.

The CDR3 runs 15 residues. Per the germline V gene, CDR1 is KGHSH and CDR2 is LQKENI. J gave up 7 bases and V 1 base, and 6 bases lay outside the gene matches. Ophthalmopathy cases met thresholds of Clinical Activity Score at least 3, NOSPECS grade at least 4 and duration under 3 months. This TCR derives from a woman aged 25 to 39 with Graves' ophthalmopathy. The J gene is TRBJ1-5, the V gene TRBV18; 8 bases are a match to TRBD1. What was sequenced was blood. The CDR3 DNA is TGTGCCAGCTCACCACGCGGACAGGGCTACCAGCCCCAGCATTTT. Its translation: CASSPRGQGYQPQHF.